In this sample, the clone carrying this TCR beta chain turned up a few times. What it binds is not known. Germline CDR1 and CDR2: KGHSH and LQKENI. The CDR3 is 16 residues long. The ends were cut back, 2 bases at V and 6 bases at J, with 16 bases in the middle. The entry originates in a study of early T cells in non-severe SARS-CoV-2 infection. Study in general: The study sequenced bulk RNA from unsorted whole blood, with chains unpaired. Study observations and caveats: Using VDJdb, the matching emphasized anti-spike CD8 responses while missing private and CD4 specificities.

Each cDNA molecule carried a unique molecular identifier. MiXCR, run by TCRdb on the 5' RACE reads, gives a single entry per CDR3 protein. Of tens of thousands of distinct CDR3 sequences in the sample, about an eighth were seen once. This clonotype originated in an adult who was a healthcare worker with PCR-confirmed SARS-CoV-2 infection or an uninfected control (not recorded which). V and J are TRBV18 and TRBJ2-2, with TRBD1 as a possible D gene (6 bases). The sequenced sample was whole blood. The CDR3 DNA sequence: TGTGCCAGCTCACCAGCGTCAGGGGCCCGGGCCGGGGAGCTGTTTTTT. Its translation: CASSPASGARAGELFF. Full variable domain (remainder filled in from reference TRBV18 and TRBJ2-2): NAGVMQNPRHLVRRRGQEARLRCSPMKGHSHVYWYRQLPEEGLKFMVYLQKENIIDESGMPKERFSAEFPKEGPSILRIQQVVRGDSAAYFCASSPASGARAGELFFGEGSRLTVL.